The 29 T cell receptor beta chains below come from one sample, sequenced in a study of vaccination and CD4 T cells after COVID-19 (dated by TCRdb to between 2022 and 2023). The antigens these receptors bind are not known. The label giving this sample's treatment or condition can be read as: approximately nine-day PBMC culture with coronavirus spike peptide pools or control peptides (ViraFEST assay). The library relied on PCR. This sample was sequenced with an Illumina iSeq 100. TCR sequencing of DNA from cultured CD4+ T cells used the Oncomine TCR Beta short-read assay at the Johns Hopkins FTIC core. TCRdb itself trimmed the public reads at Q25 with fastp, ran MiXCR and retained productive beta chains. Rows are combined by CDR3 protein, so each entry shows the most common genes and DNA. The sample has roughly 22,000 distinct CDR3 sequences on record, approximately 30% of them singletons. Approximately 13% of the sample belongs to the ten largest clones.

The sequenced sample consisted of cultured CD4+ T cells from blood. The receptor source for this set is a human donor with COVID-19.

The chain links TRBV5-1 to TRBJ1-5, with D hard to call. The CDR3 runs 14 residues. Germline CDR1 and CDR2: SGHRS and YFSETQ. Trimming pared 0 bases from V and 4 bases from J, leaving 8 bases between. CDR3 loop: CASSLGEPNQPQHF. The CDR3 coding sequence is TGCGCCAGCAGCTTGGGGGAGCCTAATCAGCCCCAGCATTTT.

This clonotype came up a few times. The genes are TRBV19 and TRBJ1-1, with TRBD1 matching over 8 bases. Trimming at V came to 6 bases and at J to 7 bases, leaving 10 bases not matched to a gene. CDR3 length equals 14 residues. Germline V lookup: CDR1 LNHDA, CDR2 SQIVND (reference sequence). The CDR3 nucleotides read TGTGCCAGTAGCATTAACAGGGGGTCGGATGAAGCTTTCTTT. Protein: CASSINRGSDEAFF.

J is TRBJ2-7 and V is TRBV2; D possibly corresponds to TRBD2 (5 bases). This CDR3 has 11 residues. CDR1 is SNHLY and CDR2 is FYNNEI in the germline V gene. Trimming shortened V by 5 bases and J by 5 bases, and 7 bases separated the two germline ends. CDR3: CASSLRDEQYF. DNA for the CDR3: TGTGCCAGCAGTTTGAGGGACGAGCAGTACTTC.

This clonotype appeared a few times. CDR3 region: CASSDTGNTGELFF. The CDR3 nucleotides read TGTGCCAGCAGCGATACAGGGAACACCGGGGAGCTGTTTTTT. V is TRBV12-3 or TRBV12-4 and J is TRBJ2-2, with D perhaps TRBD1 (5 bases). This CDR3 has 14 residues. Trimming took 6 bases from V and 1 from J, leaving 9 bases between them.

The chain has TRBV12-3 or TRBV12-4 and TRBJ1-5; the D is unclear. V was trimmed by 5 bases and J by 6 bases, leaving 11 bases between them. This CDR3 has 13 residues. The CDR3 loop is CASSVQVPQPQHF. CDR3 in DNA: TGTGCCAGCAGTGTTCAGGTTCCTCAGCCCCAGCATTTT.

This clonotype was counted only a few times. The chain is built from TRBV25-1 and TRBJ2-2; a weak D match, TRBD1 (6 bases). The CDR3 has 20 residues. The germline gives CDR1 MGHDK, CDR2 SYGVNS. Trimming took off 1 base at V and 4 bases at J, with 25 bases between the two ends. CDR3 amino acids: CASSESGGHTWRYGTGELFF. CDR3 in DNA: TGTGCCAGCAGTGAATCTGGGGGACATACCTGGCGGTATGGCACCGGGGAGCTGTTTTTT.

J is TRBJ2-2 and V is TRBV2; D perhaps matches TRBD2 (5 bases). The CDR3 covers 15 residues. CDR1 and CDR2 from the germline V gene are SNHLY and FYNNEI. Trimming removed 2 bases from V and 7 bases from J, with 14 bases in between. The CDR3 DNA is TGTGCCAGCAGTGAAAGACGGGAAATAGGCGGGGAGCTGTTTTTT. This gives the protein CASSERREIGGELFF.

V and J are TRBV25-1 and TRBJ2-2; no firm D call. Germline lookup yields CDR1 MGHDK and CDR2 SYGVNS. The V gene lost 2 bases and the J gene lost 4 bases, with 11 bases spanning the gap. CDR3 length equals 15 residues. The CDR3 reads CASSENFPGTGELFF. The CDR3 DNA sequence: TGTGCCAGCAGTGAAAACTTTCCGGGCACCGGGGAGCTGTTTTTT.

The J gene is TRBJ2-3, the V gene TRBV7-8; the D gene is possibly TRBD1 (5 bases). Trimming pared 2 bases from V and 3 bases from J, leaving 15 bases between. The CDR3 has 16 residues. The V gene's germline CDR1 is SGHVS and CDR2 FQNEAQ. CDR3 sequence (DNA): TGTGCCAGCAGCTTAACCGGCACCCCAGGGACAGATACGCAGTATTTT. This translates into CASSLTGTPGTDTQYF.

Written as DNA, the CDR3 is TGCAGTGCGCCCCGACTAGCGGGGGGCCACTACAATGAGCAGTTCTTC. Encoded protein: CSAPRLAGGHYNEQFF. The V gene is TRBV20-1, the J gene TRBJ2-1; 13 bases match TRBD2. Germline-derived CDR1 and CDR2 are DFQATT and SNEGSKA (reference sequence). After removal of 6 bases from V and 3 bases from J, the junction contained 8 bases not matched to a gene. The CDR3 totals 16 residues.

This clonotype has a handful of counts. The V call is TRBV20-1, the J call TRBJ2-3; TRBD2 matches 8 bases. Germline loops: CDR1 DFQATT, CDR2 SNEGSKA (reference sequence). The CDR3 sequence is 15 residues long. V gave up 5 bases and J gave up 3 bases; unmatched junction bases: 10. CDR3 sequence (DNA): TGCAGTGCTGGGGCGGTGGCTAGCGGGACAGATACGCAGTATTTT. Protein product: CSAGAVASGTDTQYF.

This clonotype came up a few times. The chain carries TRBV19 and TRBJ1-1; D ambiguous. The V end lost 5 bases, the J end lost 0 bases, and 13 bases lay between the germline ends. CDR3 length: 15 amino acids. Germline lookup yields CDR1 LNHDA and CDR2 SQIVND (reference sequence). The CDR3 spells CASSARRVLNTEAFF. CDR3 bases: TGTGCCAGTAGTGCCCGCCGGGTGTTGAACACTGAAGCTTTCTTT.

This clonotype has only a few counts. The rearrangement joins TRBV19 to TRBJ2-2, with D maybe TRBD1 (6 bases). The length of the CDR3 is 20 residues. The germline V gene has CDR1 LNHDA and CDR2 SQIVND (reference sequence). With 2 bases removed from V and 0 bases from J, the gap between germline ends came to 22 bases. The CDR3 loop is CASSIRGQGMLISNTGELFF. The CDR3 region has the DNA TGTGCCAGTAGTATACGCGGGCAGGGGATGTTAATTTCGAACACCGGGGAGCTGTTTTTT.

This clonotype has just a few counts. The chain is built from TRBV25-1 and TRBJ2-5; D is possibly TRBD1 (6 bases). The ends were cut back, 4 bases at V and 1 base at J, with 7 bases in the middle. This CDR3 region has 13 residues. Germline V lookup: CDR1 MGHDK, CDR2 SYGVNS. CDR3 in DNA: TGTGCCAGCAGTGCGGACAGCCAAGAGACCCAGTACTTC. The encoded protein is CASSADSQETQYF.

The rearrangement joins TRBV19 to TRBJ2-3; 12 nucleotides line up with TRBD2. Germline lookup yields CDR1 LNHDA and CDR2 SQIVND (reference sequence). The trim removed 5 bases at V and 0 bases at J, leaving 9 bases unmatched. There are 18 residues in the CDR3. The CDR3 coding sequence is TGTGCCAGTAGTCCCGGACTAGCGGGGCCCTCTAGCACAGATACGCAGTATTTT. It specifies CASSPGLAGPSSTDTQYF.

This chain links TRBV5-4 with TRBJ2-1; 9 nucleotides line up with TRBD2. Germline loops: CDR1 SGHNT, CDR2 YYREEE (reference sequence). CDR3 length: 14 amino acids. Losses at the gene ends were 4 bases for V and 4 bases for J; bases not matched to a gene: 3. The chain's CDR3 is CASSRTSAYNEQFF. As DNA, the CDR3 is TGTGCCAGCAGCCGGACTAGCGCGTACAATGAGCAGTTCTTC. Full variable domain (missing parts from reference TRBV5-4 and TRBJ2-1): ETGVTQSPTHLIKTRGQQVTLRCSSQSGHNTVSWYQQALGQGPQFIFQYYREEENGRGNFPPRFSGLQFPNYSSELNVNALELDDSALYLCASSRTSAYNEQFFGPGTRLTVL.

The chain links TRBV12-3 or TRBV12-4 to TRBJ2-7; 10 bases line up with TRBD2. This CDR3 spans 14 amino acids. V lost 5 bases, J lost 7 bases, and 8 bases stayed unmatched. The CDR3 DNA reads TGTGCCAGCAGTACCGGGACTAGCGTGCTGGAGCAGTACTTC. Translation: CASSTGTSVLEQYF.

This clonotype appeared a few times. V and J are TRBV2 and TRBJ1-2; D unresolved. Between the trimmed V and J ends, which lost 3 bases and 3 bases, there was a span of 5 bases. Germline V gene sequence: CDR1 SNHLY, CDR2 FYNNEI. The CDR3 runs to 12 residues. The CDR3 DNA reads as TGTGCCAGCAGTGAGGCGGACTATGGCTACACCTTC. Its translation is CASSEADYGYTF.

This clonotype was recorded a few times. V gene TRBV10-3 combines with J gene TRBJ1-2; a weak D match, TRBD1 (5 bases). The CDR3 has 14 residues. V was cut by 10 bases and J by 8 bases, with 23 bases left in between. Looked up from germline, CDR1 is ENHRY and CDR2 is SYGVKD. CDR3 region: CATSDQYQGEGYTF. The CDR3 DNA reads TGTGCCACCAGCGACCAGTACCAGGGAGAGGGCTACACCTTC.

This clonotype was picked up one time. The chain's CDR3 is CSARDPPSGTSYTQYF. CDR3 sequence (DNA): TGCAGTGCTAGAGATCCCCCTAGCGGAACTTCGTATACGCAGTATTTT. V is TRBV20-1 and J is TRBJ2-3, with 7 bases identical to TRBD2. The germline CDR1 and CDR2 sequences are DFQATT and SNEGSKA (reference sequence). The CDR3 contains 16 residues. The junction had 13 bases not matched to a gene; V was cut back by 0 bases and J by 7 bases.

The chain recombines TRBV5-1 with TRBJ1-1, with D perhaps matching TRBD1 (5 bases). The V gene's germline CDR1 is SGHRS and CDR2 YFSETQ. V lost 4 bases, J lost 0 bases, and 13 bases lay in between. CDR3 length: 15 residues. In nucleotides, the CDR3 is TGCGCCAGCAGCCGGGTGGGGACGATGAACACTGAAGCTTTCTTT. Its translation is CASSRVGTMNTEAFF.

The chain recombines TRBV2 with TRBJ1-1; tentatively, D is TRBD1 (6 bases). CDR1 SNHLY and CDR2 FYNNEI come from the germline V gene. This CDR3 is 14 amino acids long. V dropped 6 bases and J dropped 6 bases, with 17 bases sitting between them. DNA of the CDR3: TGTGCCAGCAGCGCAACTACAGGGTACCCTGAAGCTTTCTTT. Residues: CASSATTGYPEAFF.

The CDR3 sequence is CSVDLWGGETQYF. The CDR3 DNA is TGCAGCGTTGATTTGTGGGGCGGGGAGACCCAGTACTTC. J is TRBJ2-5 and V is TRBV29-1, with D perhaps matching TRBD1 or TRBD2 (5 bases each). From germline, CDR1 is SQVTM and CDR2 ANQGSEA. There are 13 residues in the CDR3. V lost 3 bases and J lost 5, with 13 bases in between.

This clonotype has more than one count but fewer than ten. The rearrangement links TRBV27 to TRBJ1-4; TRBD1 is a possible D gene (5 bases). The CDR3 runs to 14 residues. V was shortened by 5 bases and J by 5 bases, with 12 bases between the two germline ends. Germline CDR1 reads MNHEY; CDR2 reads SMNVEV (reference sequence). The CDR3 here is CASSLGKGNEKLFF. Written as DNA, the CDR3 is TGTGCCAGCAGTCTGGGGAAGGGGAATGAAAAACTGTTTTTT.

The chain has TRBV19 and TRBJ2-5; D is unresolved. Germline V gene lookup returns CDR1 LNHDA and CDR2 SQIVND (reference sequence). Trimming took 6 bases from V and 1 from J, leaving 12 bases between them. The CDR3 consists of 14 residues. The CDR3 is CASRGQASQETQYF. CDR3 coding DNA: TGTGCCAGTAGGGGCCAGGCTTCCCAAGAGACCCAGTACTTC.

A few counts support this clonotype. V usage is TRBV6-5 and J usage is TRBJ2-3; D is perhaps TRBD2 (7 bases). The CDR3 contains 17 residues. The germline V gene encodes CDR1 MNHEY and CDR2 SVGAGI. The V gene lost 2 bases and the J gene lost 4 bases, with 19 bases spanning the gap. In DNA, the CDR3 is TGTGCCAGCAGTTACGGGGGGGCTTACTCGGTGGCAGATACGCAGTATTTT. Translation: CASSYGGAYSVADTQYF.

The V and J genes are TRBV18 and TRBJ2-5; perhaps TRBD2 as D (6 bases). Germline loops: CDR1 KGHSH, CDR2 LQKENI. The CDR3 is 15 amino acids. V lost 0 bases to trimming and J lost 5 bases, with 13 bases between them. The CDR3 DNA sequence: TGTGCCAGCTCACCACCAGGTGGACTATTGGAGACCCAGTACTTC. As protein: CASSPPGGLLETQYF.

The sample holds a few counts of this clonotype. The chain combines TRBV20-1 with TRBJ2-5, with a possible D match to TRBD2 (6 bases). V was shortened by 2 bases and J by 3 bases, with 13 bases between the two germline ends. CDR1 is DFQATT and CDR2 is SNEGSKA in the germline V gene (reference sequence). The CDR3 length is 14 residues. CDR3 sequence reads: CSARLAGRKETQYF. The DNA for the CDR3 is TGCAGTGCTAGACTGGCAGGGAGGAAAGAGACCCAGTACTTC.

The CDR3 DNA is TGCGCCAGCAGCTCGGGACAGACAGGCGGGGAGCTGTTTTTT. This encodes CASSSGQTGGELFF. V is TRBV5-1 and J is TRBJ2-2; the match to TRBD1 covers 7 bases. The germline CDR1 and CDR2 sequences are SGHRS and YFSETQ. The V gene end was trimmed by 3 bases and the J gene end by 7 bases; junction bases not matched to a gene: 6. The CDR3 length is 14 residues.